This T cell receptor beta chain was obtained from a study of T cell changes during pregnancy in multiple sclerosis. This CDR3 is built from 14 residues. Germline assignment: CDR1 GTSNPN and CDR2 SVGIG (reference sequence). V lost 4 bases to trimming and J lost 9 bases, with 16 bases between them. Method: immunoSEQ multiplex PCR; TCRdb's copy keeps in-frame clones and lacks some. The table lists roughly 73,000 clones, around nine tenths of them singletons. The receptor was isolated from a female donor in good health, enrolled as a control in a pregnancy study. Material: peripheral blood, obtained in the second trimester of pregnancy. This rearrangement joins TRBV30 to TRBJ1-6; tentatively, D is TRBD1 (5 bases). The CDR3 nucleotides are TGTGCCTGGACAGGGCTGGCAGGTTCTTCACCCCTCCACTTT. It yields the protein CAWTGLAGSSPLHF.